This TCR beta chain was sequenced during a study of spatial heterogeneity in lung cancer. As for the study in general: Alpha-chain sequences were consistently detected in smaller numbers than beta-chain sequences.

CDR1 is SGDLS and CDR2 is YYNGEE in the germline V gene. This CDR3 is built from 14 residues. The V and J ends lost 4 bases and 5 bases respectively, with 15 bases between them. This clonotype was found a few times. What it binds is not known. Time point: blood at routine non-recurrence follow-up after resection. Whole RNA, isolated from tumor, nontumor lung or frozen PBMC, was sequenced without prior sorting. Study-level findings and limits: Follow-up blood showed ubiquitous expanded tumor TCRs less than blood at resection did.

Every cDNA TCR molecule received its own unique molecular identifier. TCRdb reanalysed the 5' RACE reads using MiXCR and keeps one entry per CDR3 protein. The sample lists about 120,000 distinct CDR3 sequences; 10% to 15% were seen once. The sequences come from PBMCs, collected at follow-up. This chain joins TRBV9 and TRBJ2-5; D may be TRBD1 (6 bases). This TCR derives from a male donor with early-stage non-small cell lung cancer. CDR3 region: CASSPQVRGETQYF. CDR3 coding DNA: TGTGCCAGCAGCCCCCAGGTTAGGGGGGAGACCCAGTACTTC.